Following are 18 T cell receptor beta chains from one sample sequenced in a study of tumor and adjacent non-tumor tissue in lung cancer. This sample's RNA came from whole unsorted tissue. TCRbeta libraries were built with three rounds of nested PCR, modified from ARM-PCR. TCRdb re-derived calls from the multiplex PCR reads in MiXCR, one entry per CDR3 protein. The table records 65,000 to 90,000 distinct CDR3 sequences, 75% to 90% of them present only once. Sample: lung tumor tissue. The receptors here all came from a woman in her forties or fifties with non-small cell lung cancer.

To note about this clonotype: Lacking the conserved final phenylalanine or tryptophan, this CDR3 likely reflects a read error. This chain uses TRBV4-1 with TRBJ1-2; 8 positions match TRBD1. The CDR3 length is 16 residues. Germline CDR1 reads MGHRA; CDR2 reads YSYEKL. CDR3 DNA: TGCGCCAGCAGCCAAGATTCGTACAGGGGGAACTATGACTACACCTCC. Translating it yields CASSQDSYRGNYDYTS.

The rearrangement joins TRBV20-1 to TRBJ2-7; D is ambiguous. The CDR3 contains 15 residues. Germline V gene sequence: CDR1 DFQATT, CDR2 SNEGSKA (reference sequence). The CDR3 loop is CNTNLNPINSYEQYF. CDR3 DNA: TGCAATACCAATTTAAACCCGATAAACTCCTACGAGCAGTACTTC.

On this clonotype: The junction departs from the called germline gene at one end, perhaps through a read error. The chain combines TRBV11-2 with TRBJ2-7, with a tentative D call TRBD1 (6 bases). This CDR3 comprises 15 residues. Looked up from germline, CDR1 is SGHAT and CDR2 is FQNNGV. The CDR3 protein is CASSLAGVSAHDQYF. The CDR3 DNA is TGTGCCAGCAGCTTAGCAGGGGTCTCCGCCCACGATCAGTACTTC.

The chain joins TRBV6-5 to TRBJ2-1; D gene ambiguous. The CDR3 is made up of 17 amino acids. Germline V lookup: CDR1 MNHEY, CDR2 SVGAGI. The CDR3 coding sequence is TGTACCGGCAGCCCCGTTGGTAGTGGGGTGGCTTCCAATGAGCAGTTCTTC. Translated, it gives CTGSPVGSGVASNEQFF.

This clonotype was counted ten times or more. The gene calls are TRBV7-9 and TRBJ2-3; D remains unclear. V was shortened by 5 bases and J by 2 bases, with 5 bases between the two germline ends. CDR3 length: 12 residues. Germline V gene data show CDR1 as SEHNR and CDR2 as FQNEAQ (reference sequence). CDR3 nucleotides: TGTGCCAGCAGCCCAGACACAGATACGCAGTATTTT. It encodes CASSPDTDTQYF.

With respect to this clonotype: Given the absence of the conserved phenylalanine or tryptophan at the CDR3 end, a read error is likely. This chain uses TRBV28 with TRBJ2-1, with TRBD2 matching over 10 bases. CDR3 length: 14 amino acids. Unmatched junction bases numbered 7, after V lost 10 bases and J lost 4 bases. Germline CDR1 and CDR2: MDHEN and SYDVKM. The CDR3 sequence: CAIILTSGYNEQFI. CDR3 sequence (DNA): TGTGCCATCATCCTGACTAGCGGGTACAATGAGCAGTTCATC.

This clonotype was observed a handful of times. The chain links TRBV11-2 to TRBJ2-3, with D unclear. The V and J ends lost 8 bases and 4 bases respectively, with 13 bases between them. This CDR3 has 13 amino acids. Looked up from germline, CDR1 is SGHAT and CDR2 is FQNNGV. CDR3 region: CASRSTASDTQYF. For the CDR3, the DNA is TGTGCCAGCCGCTCCACCGCTTCAGATACGCAGTATTTT. Supplemented by reference TRBV11-2 and TRBJ2-3, the full variable domain reads EAGVAQSPRYKIIEKRQSVAFWCNPISGHATLYWYQQILGQGPKLLIQFQNNGVVDDSQLPKDRFSAERLKGVDSTLKIQPAKLEDSAVYLCASRSTASDTQYFGPGTRLTVL.

This chain joins TRBV10-3 and TRBJ2-3, with D possibly called TRBD1 or TRBD2 (5 bases each). CDR3 length: 15 amino acids. Per germline, CDR1 ENHRY and CDR2 SYGVKD. V lost 4 bases and J lost 5, with 16 bases in between. CDR3 protein: CAISGRGDSGDTQYF. The CDR3 DNA reads as TGTGCCATCAGTGGAAGGGGAGATTCGGGAGATACGCAGTATTTT.

This clonotype was observed many times. The chain has TRBV12-3 or TRBV12-4 and TRBJ2-7; D not certain. The CDR3 runs to 12 residues. Trimming shortened V by 1 base and J by 4 bases, and 5 bases separated the two germline ends. For the CDR3, the DNA is TGTGCCAGCAGTTTAGACAGTTACGAGCAGTACTTC. This encodes CASSLDSYEQYF.

Regarding this clonotype: One junction end does not reproduce the germline sequence, and a read error may be involved. V usage is TRBV9 and J usage is TRBJ1-2; TRBD1 aligns across 12 bases. Germline CDR1 SGDLS, CDR2 YYNGEE. The CDR3 has 15 residues. CDR3 sequence: CASSIGGTGGDGCTF. In nucleotides, the CDR3 is TGTGCCAGCAGCATAGGTGGGACAGGGGGCGATGGCTGCACCTTC. The whole variable domain, remainder taken from reference TRBV9 and TRBJ1-2, is DSGVTQTPKHLITATGQRVTLRCSPRSGDLSVYWYQQSLDQGLQFLIQYYNGEERAKGNILERFSAQQFPDLHSELNLSSLELGDSALYFCASSIGGTGGDGCTFGSGTRLTVV.

About this clonotype itself: One junction end disagrees with the germline gene, perhaps due to a read error. The J gene is TRBJ2-1, the V gene TRBV7-9; a weak D match, TRBD2 (6 bases). Germline V gene data show CDR1 as SEHNR and CDR2 as FQNEAQ (reference sequence). The CDR3 has 17 amino acids. CDR3: CASNLAVGTGPYNEQFF. The CDR3 nucleotides are TGTGCCAGCAACTTAGCGGTGGGGACCGGGCCGTACAATGAGCAGTTCTTC.

This clonotype was picked up a small number of times. A junction end diverges from the germline sequence, so it may reflect a read error. The genes are TRBV7-8 and TRBJ2-7; 9 bases match TRBD2. CDR1 is SGHVS, CDR2 FQNEAQ, per germline. This CDR3 is 16 amino acids long. In DNA form, the CDR3 reads TGTGCTAGCAGCATAGGAAGTAGCGGGAGTGGTTTCGAGCAGTACTTC. Protein: CASSIGSSGSGFEQYF.

With regard to this clonotype: The final CDR3 position lacks the conserved phenylalanine or tryptophan, pointing to a likely read error. The DNA is left out, because the CDR3 cannot be placed on it with certainty; the CDR3 is given as TCRdb lists it. V gene TRBV11-2 combines with J gene TRBJ2-2. Germline-derived CDR1 and CDR2 are SGHAT and FQNNGV. The length of the CDR3 is 14 amino acids, counting both ends. The CDR3 is CASSFNVDTGERLL.

A note on this clonotype: One junction end does not reproduce the germline sequence, and a read error may be involved. V is TRBV6-1 and J is TRBJ1-5, with D unclear. In germline, CDR1 is MNHNS, CDR2 SASEGT. The CDR3 extends over 13 amino acids. CDR3 in DNA: TGTACCAGCAATGAAGTGACAAATCAGCCCCAGCATTTT. This sequence encodes CTSNEVTNQPQHF.

Details on this clonotype: The junction differs from germline at one of its ends, possibly a read error. CDR3 DNA: TGTACCAGCAGCTTAGCTAGTGGTTCCTACGAACAGTACTTC. Protein: CTSSLASGSYEQYF. The gene calls are TRBV7-2 and TRBJ2-7, with D uncertain. Germline V gene lookup returns CDR1 SGHTA and CDR2 FQGNSA. The CDR3 has 14 residues.

With regard to this clonotype: The junction and the germline gene differ at one end; a read error may be behind it. The DNA of the CDR3 is TGTGCCAGCATCCCAGAGGGCGGGGAAAGCTCCTACAATGAGGAGTTCTTC. Translation: CASIPEGGESSYNEEFF. J is TRBJ2-1 and V is TRBV11-2; D might be TRBD2 (6 bases). The CDR3 has 17 residues. CDR1 and CDR2 (germline): SGHAT, FQNNGV.

Comment on this clonotype: A junction boundary mismatches the germline segment, possibly from a read error. The J gene is TRBJ1-2, the V gene TRBV29-1; 8 nucleotides line up with TRBD1. Germline V gene data show CDR1 as SQVTM and CDR2 as ANQGSEA. The CDR3 runs to 17 residues. CDR3 region: CSVEDHTGGQGAGGYTF. The CDR3 nucleotides are TGTAGCGTTGAAGATCATACCGGGGGTCAGGGGGCCGGTGGCTACACCTTC.

About this clonotype itself: An end of the junction differs from the germline gene, which may be a read error. V is TRBV20-1 and J is TRBJ2-2, with a weak D call TRBD2 (5 bases). CDR3 length: 12 residues. Germline CDR1 reads DFQATT; CDR2 reads SNEGSKA (reference sequence). This CDR3 reads CSARGSAGELSF. The CDR3 DNA follows: TGCAGTGCTAGAGGAAGTGCCGGGGAGCTGTCTTTT.